Below are 22 T cell receptor beta chains sequenced from a single sample in a study of blood T cell repertoires in COVID-19. Repertoires were generated with immunoSEQ multiplex PCR, while TCRdb's copy carries only in-frame clones and drops some. The sample lists about 55,000 clones, 85% to 90% occurring once. Sequencing was done on a sample of peripheral blood. The origin of the receptors is a man aged 65 to 85 with acute or convalescent COVID-19.

The CDR3 DNA is TGTGCCAGCAGCTCCAGGGGGCTTTGGGGAAACACCATATATTTT. This encodes CASSSRGLWGNTIYF. The chain uses TRBV7-8 and TRBJ1-3; the match to TRBD1 covers 8 bases. The CDR3 runs to 15 residues. With 4 bases clipped from V and 4 bases from J, the junction kept 6 bases outside the gene matches. CDR1 SGHVS and CDR2 FQNEAQ come from the germline V gene.

J is TRBJ2-7 and V is TRBV7-9; 7 bases are shared with TRBD1. J was trimmed by 3 bases and V by 5 bases; bases with no gene match: 7. This CDR3 is 14 amino acids long. Per the germline V gene, CDR1 is SEHNR and CDR2 is FQNEAQ (reference sequence). The CDR3 is CASSRQGTIYEQYF. In nucleotides, the CDR3 is TGTGCCAGCAGCCGACAGGGAACTATCTACGAGCAGTACTTC.

The J gene is TRBJ1-1, the V gene TRBV7-2, with D possibly TRBD1 on 6 matching bases. Germline V CDR1 and CDR2: SGHTA, FQGNSA. This CDR3 comprises 16 residues. Trimming took 6 bases from V and 0 from J, leaving 17 bases between them. CDR3 in amino acids: CASRPLGQLMNTEAFF. Written as DNA, the CDR3 is TGTGCCAGCAGGCCTCTCGGACAGCTGATGAACACTGAAGCTTTCTTT.

V gene TRBV11-2 combines with J gene TRBJ1-2, with 8 positions matching TRBD1. The CDR3 runs to 16 residues. Germline V gene lookup returns CDR1 SGHAT and CDR2 FQNNGV. The trim removed 1 base at V and 1 base at J, leaving 5 bases unmatched. The CDR3 loop reads CASSLARDRINYGYTF. The CDR3 DNA reads as TGTGCCAGCAGCTTAGCCCGGGACAGGATTAACTATGGCTACACCTTC.

The chain joins TRBV5-1 to TRBJ1-3; tentatively, D is TRBD1 (5 bases). Looked up from germline, CDR1 is SGHRS and CDR2 is YFSETQ. The CDR3 has 15 amino acids. V lost 0 bases and J lost 4, with 11 bases in between. The CDR3 sequence is CASSLDGGDGNTIYF. CDR3 sequence (DNA): TGCGCCAGCAGCTTGGACGGGGGGGACGGAAACACCATATATTTT.

This chain links TRBV28 with TRBJ2-1; 13 nucleotides line up with TRBD2. The V gene's germline CDR1 is MDHEN and CDR2 SYDVKM. Trimming took 2 bases from V and 4 from J; bases not matched to a gene: 5. The CDR3 is 17 amino acids. CDR3: CASSLVTSGGGYNEQFF. The CDR3 nucleotides read TGTGCCAGCAGTTTAGTTACTAGCGGGGGGGGTTACAATGAGCAGTTCTTC.

The V gene is TRBV10-3, the J gene TRBJ1-4, with 7 bases matching TRBD1. Trimming took 1 base from V and 8 from J; bases not matched to a gene: 7. From germline, CDR1 is ENHRY and CDR2 SYGVKD. The CDR3 covers 15 residues. This CDR3 reads CAISEFEHRGEKLFF. Here the CDR3 DNA reads TGTGCCATCAGTGAGTTTGAACACAGGGGCGAAAAACTGTTTTTT.

The genes are TRBV5-8 and TRBJ1-2; D ambiguous. Germline V gene lookup returns CDR1 SGHTS and CDR2 YDEGEE. CDR3 length: 14 amino acids. V shed 3 bases and J shed 4 bases, with 13 bases lying between them. The CDR3 sequence is CASSSLGRIYGYTF. CDR3 nucleotides: TGTGCCAGCAGCTCCTTGGGCCGGATCTATGGCTACACCTTC.

The chain is built from TRBV29-1 and TRBJ1-2; a possible D gene is TRBD1 (6 bases). Per the germline V gene, CDR1 is SQVTM and CDR2 is ANQGSEA. The CDR3 is 13 residues long. Trimming removed 7 bases from V and 0 bases from J, with 12 bases in between. The CDR3 reads CSDTDSTNYGYTF. CDR3 coding DNA: TGCAGCGACACGGACAGTACTAACTATGGCTACACCTTC.

The chain combines TRBV4-2 with TRBJ1-4; D is uncertain. Germline V gene data show CDR1 as LGHNA and CDR2 as YNFKEQ. Trimming took 5 bases from V and 8 from J, leaving 18 bases between them. This CDR3 spans 15 amino acids. Here the CDR3 reads CASSENRGPGEKLFF. The CDR3 bases are TGTGCCAGCAGCGAAAACCGGGGTCCTGGGGAAAAACTGTTTTTT.

The chain couples TRBV5-5 to TRBJ1-3; a possible D gene is TRBD1 (6 bases). Trimming shortened V by 3 bases and J by 6 bases, and 16 bases separated the two germline ends. This CDR3 comprises 15 residues. CDR1 and CDR2 from the germline V gene are SGHKS and YYEKEE (reference sequence). The CDR3, as DNA: TGTGCCAGCAGCTCGACTGGACAGCCTGAAAACACCATATATTTT. Its protein is CASSSTGQPENTIYF.

This sequence joins TRBV5-6 and TRBJ2-1; 7 positions agree with TRBD2. V trimming: 0 bases; J trimming: 2 bases; junction bases outside the gene matches: 2. This CDR3 is 15 amino acids long. The germline CDR1 and CDR2 sequences are SGHDT and YYEEEE. CDR3 sequence: CASSLGGSAYNEQFF. The CDR3 DNA reads as TGTGCCAGCAGCTTGGGCGGGAGCGCCTACAATGAGCAGTTCTTC. Variable domain in full (rest from reference TRBV5-6 and TRBJ2-1): DAGVTQSPTHLIKTRGQQVTLRCSPKSGHDTVSWYQQALGQGPQFIFQYYEEEERQRGNFPDRFSGHQFPNYSSELNVNALLLGDSALYLCASSLGGSAYNEQFFGPGTRLTVL.

The genes are TRBV10-3 and TRBJ2-1; the match to TRBD2 covers 10 bases. This CDR3 region has 19 residues. In germline, CDR1 is ENHRY, CDR2 SYGVKD. Germline trimming cut 0 bases from V and 0 bases from J; bases unmatched to any gene: 8. The CDR3 DNA reads as TGTGCCATCAGTGAGTCGGCTAGCGGGAGAAGGAGCTCCTACAATGAGCAGTTCTTC. This codes for CAISESASGRRSSYNEQFF.

The V call is TRBV2, the J call TRBJ2-7; 7 nucleotides line up with TRBD1. V lost 11 bases to trimming and J lost 3 bases; unmatched junction nucleotides: 4. The germline V gene has CDR1 SNHLY and CDR2 FYNNEI. CDR3 length equals 11 residues. In DNA form, the CDR3 reads TGTGCCGGTGGGACAGTCTACGAGCAGTACTTC. It specifies CAGGTVYEQYF.

V and J are TRBV4-3 and TRBJ1-5; the D gene is possibly TRBD1 (6 bases). CDR3 size: 17 residues. CDR1 is LGHNA, CDR2 YSLEER, per germline. V lost 0 bases and J lost 1, with 13 bases in between. CDR3: CASSQDGRGGSNQPQHF. CDR3 DNA sequence: TGCGCCAGCAGCCAAGATGGTAGGGGGGGAAGCAATCAGCCCCAGCATTTT.

This rearrangement joins TRBV6-5 to TRBJ1-6; 7 bases agree with TRBD1. V dropped 6 bases and J dropped 11; count of bases not matched to a gene: 13. This CDR3 has 15 residues. Germline-derived CDR1 and CDR2 are MNHEY and SVGAGI. CDR3 in DNA: TGTGCCAGCAGCCATATTCGGGACAGTGGAGCACCCCTCCACTTT. This gives the protein CASSHIRDSGAPLHF.

The CDR3 spells CASSLRGPYGYTF. In nucleotides, the CDR3 is TGTGCCAGCAGTTTAAGGGGGCCCTATGGCTACACCTTC. The chain is built from TRBV28 and TRBJ1-2; TRBD1 aligns across 7 bases. V was clipped by 2 bases and J by 4 bases; unmatched bases: 1. This CDR3 is 13 amino acids long. The germline gives CDR1 MDHEN, CDR2 SYDVKM.

The chain joins TRBV5-1 to TRBJ2-5, with 13 bases fitting TRBD2. This CDR3 contains 18 residues. J was trimmed by 5 bases and V by 3 bases; bases with no gene match: 13. Germline-derived CDR1 and CDR2 are SGHRS and YFSETQ. The CDR3 spells CASSSGGLAGVYWETQYF. The CDR3 nucleotides read TGCGCCAGCAGCTCCGGAGGACTAGCGGGGGTGTATTGGGAGACCCAGTACTTC. Based on the CDR3 plus reference TRBV5-1 and TRBJ2-5, the full variable domain is KAGVTQTPRYLIKTRGQQVTLSCSPISGHRSVSWYQQTPGQGLQFLFEYFSETQRNKGNFPGRFSGRQFSNSRSEMNVSTLELGDSALYLCASSSGGLAGVYWETQYFGPGTRLLVL.

This chain uses TRBV11-2 with TRBJ2-3, with TRBD2 as a possible D gene (7 bases). Germline V gene sequence: CDR1 SGHAT, CDR2 FQNNGV. Trimming removed 0 bases from V and 0 bases from J, with 16 bases in between. The CDR3 is made up of 18 amino acids. DNA for the CDR3: TGTGCCAGCAGCTTAGATCGGGGGGCCGGTGCTAGCACAGATACGCAGTATTTT. Protein: CASSLDRGAGASTDTQYF.

The sample holds one count of this clone. The chain employs TRBV6-4 and TRBJ2-3; maybe TRBD1 (5 bases). The ends were cut back, 8 bases at V and 2 bases at J, with 23 bases in the middle. The CDR3 spans 17 residues. From germline, CDR1 is MRHNA and CDR2 SNTAGT. The CDR3 region is CASSPFLEWGTTDTQYF. DNA for the CDR3: TGTGCCAGCTCTCCTTTCCTAGAATGGGGCACCACAGATACGCAGTATTTT.

The chain joins TRBV29-1 to TRBJ1-2, with 8 bases that match TRBD1. V dropped 5 bases and J dropped 8; count of bases not matched to a gene: 7. The CDR3 runs 12 residues. CDR1 and CDR2 from the germline V gene are SQVTM and ANQGSEA. The CDR3 DNA follows: TGCAGCGTTACGGGACAGGATACAGGCTACACCTTC. Translated: CSVTGQDTGYTF.

This chain joins TRBV27 and TRBJ1-2, with a tentative D call TRBD1 (6 bases). The CDR3 loop spans 16 amino acids. Trimming stripped 3 bases from V and 4 bases from J, with 18 bases between. Germline CDR1 is MNHEY and CDR2 is SMNVEV (reference sequence). The CDR3 is CASSFSGGPLTYGYTF. Written as DNA, the CDR3 is TGTGCCAGCAGTTTTAGCGGGGGGCCCCTTACCTATGGCTACACCTTC.